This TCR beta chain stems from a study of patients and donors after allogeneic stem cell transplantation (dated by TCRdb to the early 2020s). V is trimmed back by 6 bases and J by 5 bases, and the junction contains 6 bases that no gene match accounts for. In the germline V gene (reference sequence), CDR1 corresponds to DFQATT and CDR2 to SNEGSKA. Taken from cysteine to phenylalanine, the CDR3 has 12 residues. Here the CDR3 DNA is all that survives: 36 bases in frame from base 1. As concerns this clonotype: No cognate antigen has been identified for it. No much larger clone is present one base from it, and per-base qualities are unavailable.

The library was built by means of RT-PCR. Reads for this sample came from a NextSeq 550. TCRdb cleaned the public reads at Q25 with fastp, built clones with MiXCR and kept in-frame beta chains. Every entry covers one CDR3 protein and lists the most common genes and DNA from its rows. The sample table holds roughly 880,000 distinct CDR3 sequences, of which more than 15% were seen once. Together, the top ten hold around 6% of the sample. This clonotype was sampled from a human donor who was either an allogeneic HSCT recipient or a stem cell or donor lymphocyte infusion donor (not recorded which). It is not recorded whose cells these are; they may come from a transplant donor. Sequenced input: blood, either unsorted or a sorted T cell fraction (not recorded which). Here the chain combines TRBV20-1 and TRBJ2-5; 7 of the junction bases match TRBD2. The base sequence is TGCAGTGCCACCGGGACTAAGGAGACCCAGTACTTC. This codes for CSATGTKETQYF.